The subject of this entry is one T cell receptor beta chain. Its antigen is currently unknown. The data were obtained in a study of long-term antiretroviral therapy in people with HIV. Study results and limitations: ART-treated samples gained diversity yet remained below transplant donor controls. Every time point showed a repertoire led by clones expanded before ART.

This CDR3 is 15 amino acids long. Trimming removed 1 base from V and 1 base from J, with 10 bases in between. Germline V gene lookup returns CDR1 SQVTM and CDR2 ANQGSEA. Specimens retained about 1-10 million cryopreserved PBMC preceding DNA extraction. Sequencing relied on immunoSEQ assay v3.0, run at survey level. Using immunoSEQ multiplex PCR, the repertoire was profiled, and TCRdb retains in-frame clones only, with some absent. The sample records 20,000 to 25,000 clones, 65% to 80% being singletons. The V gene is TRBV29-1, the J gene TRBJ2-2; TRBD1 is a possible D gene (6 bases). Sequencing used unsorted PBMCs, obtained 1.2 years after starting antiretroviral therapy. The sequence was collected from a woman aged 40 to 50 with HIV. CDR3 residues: CSVEAPGENTGELFF. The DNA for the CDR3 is TGCAGCGTTGAAGCCCCAGGGGAGAACACCGGGGAGCTGTTTTTT.